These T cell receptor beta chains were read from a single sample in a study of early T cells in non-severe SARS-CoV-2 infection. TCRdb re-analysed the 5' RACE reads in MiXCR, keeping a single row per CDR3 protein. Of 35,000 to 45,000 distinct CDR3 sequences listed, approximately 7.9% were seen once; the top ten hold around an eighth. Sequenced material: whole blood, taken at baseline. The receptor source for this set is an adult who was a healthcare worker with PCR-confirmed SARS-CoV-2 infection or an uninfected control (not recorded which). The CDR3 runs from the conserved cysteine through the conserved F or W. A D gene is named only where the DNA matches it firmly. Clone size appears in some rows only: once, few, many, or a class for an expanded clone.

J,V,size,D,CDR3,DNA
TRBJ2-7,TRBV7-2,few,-,CASSPPVAVEQYF,TGTGCCAGCAGCCCCCCGGTGGCAGTCGAGCAGTACTTC
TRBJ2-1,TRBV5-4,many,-,CASSPEDKRGDEQFF,TGTGCCAGCAGCCCCGAGGACAAAAGGGGGGATGAGCAGTTCTTC
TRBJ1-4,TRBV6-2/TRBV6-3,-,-,CASRFPGGLFF,TGTGCCAGCCGCTTCCCCGGTGGACTGTTTTTT
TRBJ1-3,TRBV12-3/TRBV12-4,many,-,CASTLGSSGNTIYF,TGTGCCAGCACCCTGGGGAGCTCTGGAAACACCATATATTTT
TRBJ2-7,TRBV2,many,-,CASRNLESEQYF,TGTGCCAGCAGAAATTTAGAGTCCGAGCAGTACTTC
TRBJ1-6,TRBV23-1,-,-,CASSQLKRNSPLHF,TGCGCCAGCAGTCAACTTAAAAGAAACTCACCCCTCCACTTT
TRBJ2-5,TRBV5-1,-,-,CASSLGGPQETQYF,TGCGCCAGCAGCTTGGGGGGGCCCCAAGAGACCCAGTACTTC
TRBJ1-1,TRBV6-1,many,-,CASTPGGRGNTEAFF,TGTGCCAGCACCCCCGGTGGACGGGGAAACACTGAAGCTTTCTTT
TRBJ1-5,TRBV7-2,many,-,CASSFTTGGQPQHF,TGTGCCAGCAGCTTCACAACTGGGGGGCAGCCCCAGCATTTT
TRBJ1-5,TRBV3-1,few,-,CASSQGKGSHQPQHF,TGTGCCAGCAGCCAAGGGAAGGGGTCTCATCAGCCCCAGCATTTT
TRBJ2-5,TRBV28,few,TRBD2,CASSLGGLAGVETQYF,TGTGCCAGCAGTTTAGGTGGGCTAGCGGGGGTAGAGACCCAGTACTTC
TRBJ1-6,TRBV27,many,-,CASSVSEKGYNSPLHF,TGTGCCAGCAGTGTCTCAGAAAAGGGGTATAATTCACCCCTCCACTTT
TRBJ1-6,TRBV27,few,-,CASSLVGSQNSPLHF,TGTGCCAGCAGTTTAGTAGGCAGTCAGAATTCACCCCTCCACTTT
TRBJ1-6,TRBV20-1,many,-,CSARVPAYNSPLHF,TGCAGTGCTAGGGTGCCGGCCTATAATTCACCCCTCCACTTT
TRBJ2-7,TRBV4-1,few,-,CASSQDNPLGVYEQYF,TGCGCCAGCAGCCAGGACAATCCATTGGGGGTTTACGAGCAGTACTTC
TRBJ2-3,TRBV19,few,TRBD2,CASRPPTSKVTDTQYF,TGTGCCAGTAGGCCCCCGACTAGCAAAGTAACAGATACGCAGTATTTT
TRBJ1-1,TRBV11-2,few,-,CASSRENTEAFF,TGTGCCAGCAGCAGGGAAAACACTGAAGCTTTCTTT
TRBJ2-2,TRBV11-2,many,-,CASSLEPSGTGELFF,TGTGCCAGCAGCTTAGAACCCTCCGGCACCGGGGAGCTGTTTTTT
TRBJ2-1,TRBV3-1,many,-,CASGGAPGKTLNEQFF,TGTGCCAGCGGCGGGGCCCCAGGGAAAACCCTCAATGAGCAGTTCTTC
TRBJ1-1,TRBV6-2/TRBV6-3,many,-,CASGGLVGGEAFF,TGTGCCTCGGGGGGCCTCGTCGGCGGTGAAGCTTTCTTT
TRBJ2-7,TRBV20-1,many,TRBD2,CSARDGRVNEQYF,TGCAGTGCTAGAGATGGGAGGGTAAACGAGCAGTACTTC
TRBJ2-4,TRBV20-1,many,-,CSTTGGGYNIQYF,TGCAGTACTACAGGAGGAGGGTACAACATTCAGTACTTC
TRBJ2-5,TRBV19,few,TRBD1,CASSTQGAGETQYF,TGTGCCAGTAGTACACAGGGGGCGGGAGAGACCCAGTACTTC
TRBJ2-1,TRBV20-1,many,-,CSARTASYNEQFF,TGCAGTGCCCGGACAGCTTCCTACAATGAGCAGTTCTTC
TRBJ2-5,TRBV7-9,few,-,CASSLIQGINEETQYF,TGTGCCAGCAGCTTAATCCAGGGAATAAACGAAGAGACCCAGTACTTC
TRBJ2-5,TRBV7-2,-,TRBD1,CASSFQGARETQYF,TGTGCCAGCAGCTTCCAGGGGGCGAGGGAGACCCAGTACTTC
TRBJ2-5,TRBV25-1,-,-,CASSARIEETQYF,TGTGCCAGCAGTGCCCGGATTGAAGAGACCCAGTACTTC
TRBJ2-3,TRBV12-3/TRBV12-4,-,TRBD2,CASSQEGLAGGEGTQYF,TGTGCCAGCAGTCAGGAGGGACTAGCGGGGGGAGAGGGTACGCAGTATTTT
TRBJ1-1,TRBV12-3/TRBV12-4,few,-,CASSFPGNTDTEAFF,TGTGCCAGCAGTTTCCCAGGGAATACGGACACTGAAGCTTTCTTT
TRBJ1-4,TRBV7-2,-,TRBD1,CASSWRQGGGEKLFF,TGTGCCAGCAGCTGGCGACAGGGAGGGGGTGAAAAACTGTTTTTT
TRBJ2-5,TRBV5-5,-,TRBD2,CASSLFSGAETQYF,TGTGCCAGCAGCTTGTTTAGCGGGGCTGAGACCCAGTACTTC